This TCR beta chain was documented in a study of molecular identifiers for immune sequencing clone quantification. TCRdb fed the PCR reads into MiXCR, producing one record per CDR3 protein. This sample yields some 680,000 distinct CDR3 sequences, of which about 25% are seen a single time; roughly 0.83% belongs to the top ten. The V end was cut by 1 base, the J end by 9 bases, with 13 bases between. The CDR3 contains 14 residues. Looked up from germline, CDR1 is SEHNR and CDR2 is FQNEAQ (reference sequence). Concerning this clonotype itself: The antigen is undetermined.

Study outcomes and limitations: Beyond 20 RNA copies, clones held over 99% of effector molecules, compared with under 1% in naive cells.

The origin of this receptor is a human donor in good health. Some libraries in this study had Jurkat cell RNA spiked in. Sequencing used naive CD8+ T cells from blood, with Jurkat cell RNA spiked in. The subset: FACS-sorted CD8+CD4-CCR7+CD45RA+ naive T cells. V is TRBV7-9 and J is TRBJ2-1, with D perhaps matching TRBD1 (6 bases). CDR3 coding DNA: TGTGCCAGCAGCTTAGGACAGGACCTATCTGAGCAGTTCTTC. This gives the protein CASSLGQDLSEQFF.